There are a few counts of the clone carrying this T cell receptor (beta chain). Its antigen is still unknown. The data are from a study of T cell responses to AZD1222 COVID-19 vaccine. TCRdb's table, derived via immunoSEQ multiplex PCR, lists solely in-frame clones and lacks some. The table shows 70,000 to 90,000 clones, with roughly 87% occurring only once. Findings and caveats of the study: Elevations in Spike-specific TCR breadth and depth followed administration of two AZD1222 doses. Sampling that yielded the repertoires occurred only after the peak T cell response. Dominant CD4 TCR responses targeted spike regions 160-218 and 743-854.

The sequenced sample was peripheral blood, obtained on day 0 of AZD1222 vaccination. The TCR was taken from an adult in good health.

In DNA, the CDR3 is TGTGCCATCAGTAACCCGCGACAGGGGGCATTTGAAAAACTGTTTTTT. Translated, it gives CAISNPRQGAFEKLFF. The V and J genes are TRBV10-3 and TRBJ1-4, with TRBD1 matching over 10 bases. V lost 5 bases and J lost 7; bases outside the gene matches: 10. The CDR3 length is 16 residues. The germline CDR1 and CDR2 sequences are ENHRY and SYGVKD.